Reported below is one T cell receptor (beta chain). Its target is not known. The V and J ends lost 3 bases and 6 bases respectively, with 26 bases between them. This CDR3 region has 18 residues. CDR1 and CDR2 (germline): MNHEY, SMNVEV (reference sequence). TCRdb keeps only in-frame clones here, not all; method: immunoSEQ multiplex PCR. The profile covers 300,000 to 400,000 clones, with about 86% appearing a single time and 1.5% to 2% taken by the ten largest. This entry belongs to a study of Ad26.COV2.S vaccination and SARS-CoV-2 variants. About the study: Into the muscle, Ad26.COV2.S was dosed once or twice, 56 days apart. Study findings and constraints: Total T cell responses were possibly underestimated by TCR breadth and depth analyses. Vaccine and placebo recipients had similar non-spike TCR breadth.

Treatment described: around 19 received Ad26.COV2.S at low or high dose, single or two shots; about 5 received placebo; per-sample allocation not given. The study sampled participants on day 63 after the first vaccine or placebo injection. Specimen: peripheral blood, collected in a trial of Ad26.COV2.S vaccine versus placebo. The source is a person between 18 and 65 years old who received the Ad26.COV2.S COVID-19 vaccine or a placebo. This chain joins TRBV27 and TRBJ1-1; possibly TRBD1 for D (6 bases). The CDR3 coding sequence is TGTGCCAGCAGTTTGAGACTGTCCACAGGGTTGGGTGGCGCTGAAGCTTTCTTT. Its protein is CASSLRLSTGLGGAEAFF.